These 16 T cell receptor beta chains came from one sample sequenced in a study of blood T cell repertoires in COVID-19. Method: immunoSEQ multiplex PCR; TCRdb's copy keeps in-frame clones and lacks some. The sample lists some 300,000 clones, roughly nine tenths occurring once. The sample consisted of peripheral blood. The receptors stem from a woman in her 30s with COVID-19, enrolled during active disease.

V is TRBV19 and J is TRBJ2-7; D is unclear. Germline loops: CDR1 LNHDA, CDR2 SQIVND (reference sequence). Trimming stripped 1 base from V and 0 bases from J, with 10 bases between. CDR3 length equals 15 residues. CDR3 sequence: CASSIAGLSSYEQYF. The CDR3, as DNA: TGTGCCAGTAGTATAGCAGGCCTCAGCTCCTACGAGCAGTACTTC.

The gene calls are TRBV6-2 or TRBV6-3 and TRBJ1-5, with 10 bases lining up with TRBD1. The CDR3 has 14 amino acids. V lost 4 bases and J lost 6; bases outside the gene matches: 3. Looked up from germline, CDR1 is MNHEY and CDR2 is SVGEGT. The CDR3 DNA is TGTGCCAGCAGTTCGGGACAGGGGATTCAGCCCCAGCATTTT. It yields the protein CASSSGQGIQPQHF.

This chain uses TRBV2 with TRBJ1-1; possible D gene TRBD1, 5 bases. The germline V and J ends were trimmed by 4 bases and 0 bases, with 9 bases remaining between them. Germline loops: CDR1 SNHLY, CDR2 FYNNEI. CDR3 length: 14 residues. CDR3 amino acids: CASSVRGLNTEAFF. As DNA, the CDR3 is TGTGCCAGCAGTGTACGGGGGTTGAACACTGAAGCTTTCTTT.

This chain connects TRBV7-9 to TRBJ1-1, with TRBD1 identical over 7 bases. The CDR3 has 14 amino acids. Germline V gives CDR1 SEHNR, CDR2 FQNEAQ (reference sequence). The junction had 2 bases not matched to a gene; V was cut back by 3 bases and J by 1 base. CDR3 nucleotide sequence: TGTGCCAGCAGCTTGGACAGGAGGAACACTGAAGCTTTCTTT. It yields the protein CASSLDRRNTEAFF.

The V call is TRBV19, the J call TRBJ2-6; weak D call: TRBD2 (7 bases). V gave up 6 bases and J gave up 2 bases, with 11 bases separating them. CDR1 LNHDA and CDR2 SQIVND come from the germline V gene (reference sequence). This CDR3 has 15 amino acids. CDR3 bases: TGTGCCAGTAGAAAGGGGGGGACTGGGGCCAACGTCCTGACTTTC. It codes for CASRKGGTGANVLTF.

The chain joins TRBV6-5 to TRBJ1-3, with a weak D call TRBD1 (6 bases). The V and J ends lost 2 bases and 0 bases respectively, with 11 bases between them. The germline V gene encodes CDR1 MNHEY and CDR2 SVGAGI. The CDR3 totals 16 residues. CDR3: CASSYGTGSSGNTIYF. In DNA, the CDR3 is TGTGCCAGCAGTTACGGTACAGGGAGCTCTGGAAACACCATATATTTT.

This clone was recorded once. The CDR3 DNA is TGTGCCAGCAGCCCGTTCCCCTCGGCGGGAGATGAAAAACTGTTTTTT. Translated, it gives CASSPFPSAGDEKLFF. The chain uses TRBV5-6 and TRBJ1-4; D gene uncertain. Trimming shortened V by 4 bases and J by 6 bases, and 19 bases separated the two germline ends. There are 16 residues in the CDR3. Germline loops: CDR1 SGHDT, CDR2 YYEEEE.

The rearrangement links TRBV2 to TRBJ2-3; 7 bases match TRBD2. V was clipped by 1 base and J by 5 bases; unmatched bases: 0. Germline CDR1 SNHLY, CDR2 FYNNEI. There are 13 residues in the CDR3. CDR3 in amino acids: CASSEVAGDTQYF. CDR3 bases: TGTGCCAGCAGTGAAGTAGCGGGAGATACGCAGTATTTT.

The rearrangement links TRBV6-1 to TRBJ2-7, with TRBD1 as a possible D gene (6 bases). Germline values: CDR1 MNHNS, CDR2 SASEGT. The CDR3 is 15 residues long. Trimming cost V 3 bases and J 4 bases, with 16 bases left between them. CDR3 sequence reads: CASSDRPRGEYEQYV. Written as DNA, the CDR3 is TGTGCCAGCAGTGACCGCCCCAGGGGTGAATACGAGCAGTACGTC.

The rearrangement joins TRBV7-2 to TRBJ1-1; 7 positions agree with TRBD1. The CDR3 runs 13 residues. Germline CDR1 and CDR2: SGHTA and FQGNSA. V lost 4 bases, J lost 8 bases, and 7 bases stayed unmatched. The CDR3 nucleotides are TGTGCCAGCAGCTCAGATCTACAGGGGGAAGCTTTCTTT. Translation gives CASSSDLQGEAFF.

The J gene is TRBJ2-7, the V gene TRBV10-3; TRBD1 matches at 7 bases. The CDR3 totals 13 residues. Germline V gene sequence: CDR1 ENHRY, CDR2 SYGVKD. Trimming at V came to 10 bases and at J to 5 bases, leaving 11 bases not matched to a gene. CDR3 bases: TGTGCCACTTCAAACAGGGGCCAGGACGAGCAGTACTTC. This translates into CATSNRGQDEQYF.

V is TRBV5-1 and J is TRBJ1-1, with unresolved D. The CDR3 sequence is 14 residues long. Germline-derived CDR1 and CDR2 are SGHRS and YFSETQ. V lost 6 bases and J lost 0, with 12 bases in between. CDR3 amino acids: CASTTAGLNTEAFF. The CDR3 nucleotides are TGCGCCAGCACCACCGCGGGATTGAACACTGAAGCTTTCTTT.

The genes are TRBV23-1 and TRBJ2-7; no clear D gene. TRBV23-1 is identified as an open reading frame with a role that is uncertain. V lost 7 bases and J lost 0, with 13 bases in between. The CDR3 has 14 amino acids. CDR3: CASKETFRSYEQYF. CDR3 bases: TGCGCCAGCAAAGAGACTTTCCGCTCCTACGAGCAGTACTTC.

This chain connects TRBV5-6 to TRBJ1-3; no definite D call. The length of the CDR3 is 14 residues. Deletions cut 2 bases from V and 2 bases from J, with 8 bases between. CDR1 is SGHDT, CDR2 YYEEEE, per germline. CDR3 protein: CASSFGQAGNTIYF. CDR3 sequence (DNA): TGTGCCAGCAGCTTCGGCCAGGCTGGAAACACCATATATTTT.

This clone was detected once. This chain's CDR3 is CASSLASWGTGNQPQHF. Written as DNA, the CDR3 is TGTGCCAGCAGCTTAGCCTCATGGGGGACAGGCAATCAGCCCCAGCATTTT. The rearrangement uses TRBV7-2 and TRBJ1-5; 7 nucleotides match TRBD1. The junction had 7 bases not matched to a gene; V was cut back by 0 bases and J by 2 bases. Germline V gene sequence: CDR1 SGHTA, CDR2 FQGNSA. This CDR3 has 17 amino acids.

The rearrangement links TRBV30 to TRBJ1-1, with D perhaps TRBD1 (5 bases). The CDR3 consists of 15 residues. Germline lookup yields CDR1 GTSNPN and CDR2 SVGIG (reference sequence). V was cut by 3 bases and J by 2 bases, with 16 bases left in between. CDR3 nucleotides: TGTGCCTGGAGCCGAGACAGCCTGTTCAACACTGAAGCTTTCTTT. This sequence encodes CAWSRDSLFNTEAFF.